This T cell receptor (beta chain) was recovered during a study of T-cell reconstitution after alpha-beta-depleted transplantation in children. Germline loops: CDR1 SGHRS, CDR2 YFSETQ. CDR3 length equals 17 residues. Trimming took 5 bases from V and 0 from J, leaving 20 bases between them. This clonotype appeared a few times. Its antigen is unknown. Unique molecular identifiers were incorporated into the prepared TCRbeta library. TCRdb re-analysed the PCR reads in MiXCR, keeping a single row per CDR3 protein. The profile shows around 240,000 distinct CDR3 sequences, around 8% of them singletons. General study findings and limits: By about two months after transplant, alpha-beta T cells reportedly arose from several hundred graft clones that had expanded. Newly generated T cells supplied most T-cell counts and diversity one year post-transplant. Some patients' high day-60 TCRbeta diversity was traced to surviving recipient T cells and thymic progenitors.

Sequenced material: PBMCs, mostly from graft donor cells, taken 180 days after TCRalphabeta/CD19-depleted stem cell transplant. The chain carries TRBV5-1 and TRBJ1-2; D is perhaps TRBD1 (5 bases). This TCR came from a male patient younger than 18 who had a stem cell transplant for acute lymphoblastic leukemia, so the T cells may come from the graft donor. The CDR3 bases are TGCGCCAGCAGGAAATGGGACCGAGCAAGATCTAACTATGGCTACACCTTC. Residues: CASRKWDRARSNYGYTF. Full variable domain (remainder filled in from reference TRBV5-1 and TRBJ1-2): KAGVTQTPRYLIKTRGQQVTLSCSPISGHRSVSWYQQTPGQGLQFLFEYFSETQRNKGNFPGRFSGRQFSNSRSEMNVSTLELGDSALYLCASRKWDRARSNYGYTFGSGTRLTVV.